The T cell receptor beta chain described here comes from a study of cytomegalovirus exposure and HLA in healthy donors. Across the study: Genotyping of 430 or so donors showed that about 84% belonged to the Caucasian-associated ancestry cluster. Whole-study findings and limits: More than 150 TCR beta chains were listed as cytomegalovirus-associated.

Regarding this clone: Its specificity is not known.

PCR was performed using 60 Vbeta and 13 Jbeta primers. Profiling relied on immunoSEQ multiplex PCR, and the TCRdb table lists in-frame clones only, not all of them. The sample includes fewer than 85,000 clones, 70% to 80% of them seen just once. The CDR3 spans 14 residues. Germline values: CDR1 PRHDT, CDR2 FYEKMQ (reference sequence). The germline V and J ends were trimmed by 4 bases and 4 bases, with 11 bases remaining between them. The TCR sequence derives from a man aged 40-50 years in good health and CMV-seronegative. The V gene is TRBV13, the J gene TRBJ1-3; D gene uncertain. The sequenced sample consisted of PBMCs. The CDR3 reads CASSSNEWGNTIYF. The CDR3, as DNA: TGTGCCAGCAGCTCTAACGAGTGGGGAAACACCATATATTTT.